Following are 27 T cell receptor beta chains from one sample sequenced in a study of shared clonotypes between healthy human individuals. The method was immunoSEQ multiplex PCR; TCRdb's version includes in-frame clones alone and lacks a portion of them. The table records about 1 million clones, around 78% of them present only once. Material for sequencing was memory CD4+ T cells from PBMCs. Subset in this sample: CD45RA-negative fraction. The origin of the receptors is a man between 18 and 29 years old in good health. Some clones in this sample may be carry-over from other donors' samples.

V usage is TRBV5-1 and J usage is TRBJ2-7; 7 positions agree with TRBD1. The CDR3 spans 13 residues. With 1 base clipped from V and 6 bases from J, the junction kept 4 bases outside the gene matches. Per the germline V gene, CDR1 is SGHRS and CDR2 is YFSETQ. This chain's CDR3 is CASSLWAGGEQYF. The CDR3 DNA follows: TGCGCCAGCAGCTTGTGGGCAGGGGGCGAGCAGTACTTC.

CDR3 in amino acids: CASSQDPRGFSGNTIYF. In nucleotides, the CDR3 is TGTGCCAGCAGCCAAGATCCGCGGGGATTTTCTGGAAACACCATATATTTT. The chain carries TRBV4-2 and TRBJ1-3; D not certain. CDR1 is LGHNA and CDR2 is YNFKEQ in the germline V gene. With 0 bases removed from V and 1 base from J, the gap between germline ends came to 13 bases. The CDR3 is made up of 17 amino acids.

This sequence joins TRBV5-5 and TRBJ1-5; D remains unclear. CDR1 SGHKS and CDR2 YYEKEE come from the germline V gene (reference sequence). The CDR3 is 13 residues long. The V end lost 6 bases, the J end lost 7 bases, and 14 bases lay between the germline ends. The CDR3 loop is CASNLPGQQPQHF. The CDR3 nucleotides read TGTGCCAGCAACCTCCCCGGGCAACAGCCCCAGCATTTT. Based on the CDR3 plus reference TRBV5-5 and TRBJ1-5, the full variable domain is DAGVTQSPTHLIKTRGQQVTLRCSPISGHKSVSWYQQVLGQGPQFIFQYYEKEERGRGNFPDRFSARQFPNYSSELNVNALLLGDSALYLCASNLPGQQPQHFGDGTRLSIL.

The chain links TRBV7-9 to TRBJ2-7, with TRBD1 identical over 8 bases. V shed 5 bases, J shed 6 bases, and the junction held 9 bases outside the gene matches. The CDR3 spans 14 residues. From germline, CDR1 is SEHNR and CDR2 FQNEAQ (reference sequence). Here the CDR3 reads CASSPGTGNREQYF. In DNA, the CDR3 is TGTGCCAGCAGCCCCGGGACAGGAAATCGCGAGCAGTACTTC.

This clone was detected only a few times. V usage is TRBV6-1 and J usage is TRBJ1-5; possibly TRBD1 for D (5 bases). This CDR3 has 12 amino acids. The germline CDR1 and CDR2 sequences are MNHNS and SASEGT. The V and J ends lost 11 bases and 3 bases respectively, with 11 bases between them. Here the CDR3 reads CACDSNNQPQHF. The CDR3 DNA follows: TGTGCCTGCGACAGCAACAATCAGCCCCAGCATTTT.

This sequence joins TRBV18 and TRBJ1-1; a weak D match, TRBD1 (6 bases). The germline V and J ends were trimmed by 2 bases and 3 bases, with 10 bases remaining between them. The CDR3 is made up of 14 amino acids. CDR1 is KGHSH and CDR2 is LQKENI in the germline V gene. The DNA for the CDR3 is TGTGCCAGCTCACCAGTTGCAGGGGACACTGAAGCTTTCTTT. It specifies CASSPVAGDTEAFF.

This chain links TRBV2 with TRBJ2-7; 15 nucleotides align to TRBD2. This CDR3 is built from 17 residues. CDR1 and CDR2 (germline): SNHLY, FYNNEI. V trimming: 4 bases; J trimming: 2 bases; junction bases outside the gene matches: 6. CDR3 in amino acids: CASSGGTSGRQTYEQYF. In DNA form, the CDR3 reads TGTGCCAGCAGTGGTGGGACTAGCGGGAGGCAGACCTACGAGCAGTACTTC.

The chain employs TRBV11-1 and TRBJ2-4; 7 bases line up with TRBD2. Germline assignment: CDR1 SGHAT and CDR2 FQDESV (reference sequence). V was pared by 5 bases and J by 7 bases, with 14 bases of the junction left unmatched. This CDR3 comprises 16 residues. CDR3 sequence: CASSPPRTGEGNIQYF. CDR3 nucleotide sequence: TGTGCCAGCAGCCCACCCCGGACCGGGGAGGGCAACATTCAGTACTTC.

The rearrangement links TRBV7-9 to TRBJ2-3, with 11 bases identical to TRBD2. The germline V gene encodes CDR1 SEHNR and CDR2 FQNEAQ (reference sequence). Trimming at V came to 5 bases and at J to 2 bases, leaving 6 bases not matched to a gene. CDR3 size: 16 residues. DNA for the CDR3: TGTGCCAGCAGCACCGGGACTAGCGGACCCACAGATACGCAGTATTTT. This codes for CASSTGTSGPTDTQYF.

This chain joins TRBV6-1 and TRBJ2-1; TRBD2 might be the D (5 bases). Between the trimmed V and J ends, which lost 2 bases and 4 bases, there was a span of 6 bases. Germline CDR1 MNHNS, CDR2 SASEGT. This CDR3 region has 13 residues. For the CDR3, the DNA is TGTGCCAGCAGTGAACAGCGGTACAATGAGCAGTTCTTC. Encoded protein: CASSEQRYNEQFF.

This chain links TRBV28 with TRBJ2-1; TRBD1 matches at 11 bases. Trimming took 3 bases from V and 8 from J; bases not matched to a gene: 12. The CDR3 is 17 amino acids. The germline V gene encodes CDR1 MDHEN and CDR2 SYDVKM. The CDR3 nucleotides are TGTGCCAGCAGTTTGCTTCCAGGACAGGGGGCGCATCATGAGCAGTTCTTC. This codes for CASSLLPGQGAHHEQFF.

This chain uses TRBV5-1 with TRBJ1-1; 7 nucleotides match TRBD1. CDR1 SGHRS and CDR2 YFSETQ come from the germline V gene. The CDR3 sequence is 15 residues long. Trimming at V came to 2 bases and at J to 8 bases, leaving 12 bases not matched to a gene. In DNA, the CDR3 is TGCGCCAGCAGCTTTCCCCCCAATGCGGGACAGGAAGCTTTCTTT. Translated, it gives CASSFPPNAGQEAFF. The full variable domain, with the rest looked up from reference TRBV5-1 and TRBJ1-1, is KAGVTQTPRYLIKTRGQQVTLSCSPISGHRSVSWYQQTPGQGLQFLFEYFSETQRNKGNFPGRFSGRQFSNSRSEMNVSTLELGDSALYLCASSFPPNAGQEAFFGQGTRLTVV.

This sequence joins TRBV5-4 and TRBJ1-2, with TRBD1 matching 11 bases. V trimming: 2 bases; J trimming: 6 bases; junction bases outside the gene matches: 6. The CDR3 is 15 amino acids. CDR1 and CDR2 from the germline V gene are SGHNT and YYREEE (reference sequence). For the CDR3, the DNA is TGTGCCAGCAGCTTCCCCGGGACAGGGGGTAATGGCTACACCTTC. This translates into CASSFPGTGGNGYTF.

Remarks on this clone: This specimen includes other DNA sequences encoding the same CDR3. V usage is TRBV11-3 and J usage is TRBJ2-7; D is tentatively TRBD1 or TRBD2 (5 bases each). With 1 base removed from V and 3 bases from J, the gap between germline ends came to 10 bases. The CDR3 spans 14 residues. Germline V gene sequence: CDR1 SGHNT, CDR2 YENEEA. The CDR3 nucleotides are TGTGCCAGCAGCTTAGGAGGGGATAGCTACGAGCAGTACTTC. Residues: CASSLGGDSYEQYF.

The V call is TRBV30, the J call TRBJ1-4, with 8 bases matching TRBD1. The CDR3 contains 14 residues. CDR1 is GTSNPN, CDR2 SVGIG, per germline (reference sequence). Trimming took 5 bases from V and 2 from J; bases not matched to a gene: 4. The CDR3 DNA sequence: TGTGCCTGGGACAGGGGAGGGACTAATGAAAAACTGTTTTTT. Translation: CAWDRGGTNEKLFF.

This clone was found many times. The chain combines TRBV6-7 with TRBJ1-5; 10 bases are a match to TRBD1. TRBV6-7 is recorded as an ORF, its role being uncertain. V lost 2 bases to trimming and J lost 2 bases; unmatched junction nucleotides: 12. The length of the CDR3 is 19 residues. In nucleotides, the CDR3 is TGTGCCAGCAGTTACCCACCGGGACAGGGGTATTTCGGCAATCAGCCCCAGCATTTT. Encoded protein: CASSYPPGQGYFGNQPQHF.

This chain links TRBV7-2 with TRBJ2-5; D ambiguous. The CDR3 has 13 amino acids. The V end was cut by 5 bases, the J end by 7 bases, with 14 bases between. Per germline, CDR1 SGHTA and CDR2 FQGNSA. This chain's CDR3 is CASSRAASGTQYF. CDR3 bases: TGTGCCAGCAGCCGGGCCGCTTCGGGGACCCAGTACTTC.

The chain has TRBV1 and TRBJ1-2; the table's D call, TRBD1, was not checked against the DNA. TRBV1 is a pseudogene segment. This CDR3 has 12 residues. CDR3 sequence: CTSRDSMYGYTF. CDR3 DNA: TGCACCAGCAGGGACAGCATGTATGGCTACACCTTC.

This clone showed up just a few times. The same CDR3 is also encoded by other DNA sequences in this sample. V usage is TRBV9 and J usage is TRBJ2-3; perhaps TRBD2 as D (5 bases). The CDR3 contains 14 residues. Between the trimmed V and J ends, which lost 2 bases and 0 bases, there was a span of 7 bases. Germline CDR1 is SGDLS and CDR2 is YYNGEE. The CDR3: CASSVEGSTDTQYF. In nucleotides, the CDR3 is TGTGCCAGCAGCGTTGAGGGAAGCACAGATACGCAGTATTTT.

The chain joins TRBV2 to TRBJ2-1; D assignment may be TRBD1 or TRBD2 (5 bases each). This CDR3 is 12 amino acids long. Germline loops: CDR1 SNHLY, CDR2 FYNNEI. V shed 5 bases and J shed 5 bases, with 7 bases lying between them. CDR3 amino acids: CASSRGHNEQFF. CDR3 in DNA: TGTGCCAGCAGTAGGGGACACAATGAGCAGTTCTTC.

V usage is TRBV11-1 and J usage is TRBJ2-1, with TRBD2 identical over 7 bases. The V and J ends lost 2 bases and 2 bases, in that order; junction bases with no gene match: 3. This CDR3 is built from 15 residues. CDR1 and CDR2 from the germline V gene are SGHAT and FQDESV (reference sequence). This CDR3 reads CASSLSAGAYNEQFF. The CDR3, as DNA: TGTGCCAGCAGCTTATCGGCGGGAGCCTACAATGAGCAGTTCTTC.

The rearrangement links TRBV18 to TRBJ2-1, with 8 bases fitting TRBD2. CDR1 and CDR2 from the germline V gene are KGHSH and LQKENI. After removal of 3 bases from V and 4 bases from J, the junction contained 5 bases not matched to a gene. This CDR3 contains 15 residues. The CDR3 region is CASSPGGAPYNEQFF. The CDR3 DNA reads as TGTGCCAGCTCACCCGGGGGGGCCCCTTACAATGAGCAGTTCTTC.

The chain's CDR3 is CASSENLGVAGNTIYF. The CDR3 bases are TGTGCCAGCAGTGAAAACCTGGGAGTGGCTGGAAACACCATATATTTT. The V and J genes are TRBV2 and TRBJ1-3, with D hard to call. Trimming took 2 bases from V and 2 from J, leaving 13 bases between them. CDR3 length: 16 amino acids. In germline, CDR1 is SNHLY, CDR2 FYNNEI.

CDR3 residues: CASSLFRSMGGSADTQYF. CDR3 bases: TGTGCCAGCAGCTTGTTTAGGTCAATGGGCGGGAGCGCAGATACGCAGTATTTT. The chain carries TRBV7-2 and TRBJ2-3, with TRBD2 matching over 7 bases. The CDR3 has 18 residues. CDR1 and CDR2 from the germline V gene are SGHTA and FQGNSA. The V segment lost 3 bases and the J segment 4 bases; nucleotides outside the gene matches: 16. Drawing the rest from reference TRBV7-2 and TRBJ2-3, the complete variable domain is GAGVSQSPSNKVTEKGKDVELRCDPISGHTALYWYRQSLGQGLEFLIYFQGNSAPDKSGLPSDRFSAERTGGSVSTLTIQRTQQEDSAVYLCASSLFRSMGGSADTQYFGPGTRLTVL.

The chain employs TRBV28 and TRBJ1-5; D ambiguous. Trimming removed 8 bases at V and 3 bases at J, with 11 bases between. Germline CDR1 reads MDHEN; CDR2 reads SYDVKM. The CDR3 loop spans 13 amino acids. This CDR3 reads CASFSSFNQPQHF. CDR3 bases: TGTGCCAGCTTTAGTAGCTTCAATCAGCCCCAGCATTTT.

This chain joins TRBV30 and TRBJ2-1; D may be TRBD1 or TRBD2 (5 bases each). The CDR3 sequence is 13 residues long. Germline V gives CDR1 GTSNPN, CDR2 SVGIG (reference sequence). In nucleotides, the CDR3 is TGTGCATTCAGGGAGCGGTCCTACAATGAGCAGTTCTTC. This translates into CAFRERSYNEQFF.

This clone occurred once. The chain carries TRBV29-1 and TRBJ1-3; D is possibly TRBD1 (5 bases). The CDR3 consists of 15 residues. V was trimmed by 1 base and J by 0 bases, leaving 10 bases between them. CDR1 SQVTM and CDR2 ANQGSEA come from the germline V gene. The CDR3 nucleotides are TGCAGCGTTGAAGGCCAGGGCCCCTCTGGAAACACCATATATTTT. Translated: CSVEGQGPSGNTIYF.